A single sample gave rise to the 7 T cell receptor beta chains below, sequenced in a study of Graves' ophthalmopathy and Graves' hyperthyroidism. For repertoire sequencing, the TCR beta CDR3 regions were amplified from RNA transcripts. RT-PCR was first run with HTBI primers, then multiplex PCR in a second round. Each CDR3 protein is one row after TCRdb ran MiXCR on the multiplex PCR reads. The profile shows about 740,000 distinct CDR3 sequences, 35% to 50% of them singletons. Sequencing input: peripheral blood. These receptor sequences come from an adult man with Graves' ophthalmopathy.

In this sample, this clonotype turned up many times. The chain links TRBV7-6 to TRBJ1-6; 10 bases line up with TRBD1. The CDR3 sequence is 15 residues long. CDR1 is SGHVS and CDR2 is FNYEAQ in the germline V gene. Trimming removed 2 bases from V and 8 bases from J; junction bases left unmatched: 3. Here the CDR3 reads CASSLRTGGYSPLHF. DNA for the CDR3: TGTGCCAGCAGCTTACGGACAGGGGGTTATTCACCCCTCCACTTT.

Only a few counts were recorded for this clonotype. This chain joins TRBV11-2 and TRBJ2-5, with 9 bases that match TRBD2. Germline assignment: CDR1 SGHAT and CDR2 FQNNGV. The CDR3 loop spans 14 amino acids. V shed 7 bases, J shed 5 bases, and the junction held 8 bases outside the gene matches. The CDR3 DNA sequence: TGTGCCAGCACCAATAGCGGGAGTTGGGAGACCCAGTACTTC. Protein: CASTNSGSWETQYF.

This clonotype was counted many times. At one boundary the junction diverges from the germline segment, which might be a read error. The chain carries TRBV7-7 and TRBJ2-5, with D perhaps being TRBD1 or TRBD2 (5 bases each). Per germline, CDR1 SSHAT and CDR2 FNYEAQ (reference sequence). CDR3 length equals 13 residues. The CDR3 spells CASSQGDGETQYF. For the CDR3, the DNA is TGTGCTAGCAGCCAAGGGGACGGGGAGACCCAGTACTTC.

V usage is TRBV10-3 and J usage is TRBJ1-2, with 10 bases lining up with TRBD1. The CDR3 runs to 15 residues. Per the germline V gene, CDR1 is ENHRY and CDR2 is SYGVKD. V trimming: 4 bases; J trimming: 2 bases; junction bases outside the gene matches: 4. The CDR3 sequence: CAISADRGQNYGYTF. The CDR3 DNA follows: TGTGCCATCAGTGCTGACAGGGGGCAAAACTATGGCTACACCTTC.

This chain uses TRBV2 with TRBJ1-2; D unresolved. V shed 6 bases and J shed 0 bases, with 20 bases lying between them. The length of the CDR3 is 17 residues. Germline V gene sequence: CDR1 SNHLY, CDR2 FYNNEI. The CDR3 sequence: CASREWEAARTNYGYTF. In DNA, the CDR3 is TGTGCCAGCAGGGAATGGGAGGCTGCCAGGACTAACTATGGCTACACCTTC.

Points on this clonotype: Mismatch with germline at one junction end may stem from a read error. V and J are TRBV9 and TRBJ1-4; 9 nucleotides agree with TRBD1. Germline CDR1 SGDLS, CDR2 YYNGEE. CDR3 length: 15 amino acids. DNA of the CDR3: TGTGCCAGCAGAGGACCGGGACAGGGCGATGAAAAACTGTTCTTT. It translates to CASRGPGQGDEKLFF.

The rearrangement joins TRBV10-3 to TRBJ2-7, with TRBD2 identical over 8 bases. This CDR3 has 14 amino acids. The ends lost 10 bases at V and 8 bases at J; junction bases unmatched: 16. The germline CDR1 and CDR2 sequences are ENHRY and SYGVKD. The CDR3 sequence is CASPGLAEPWKQYF. The DNA of the CDR3 is TGTGCCAGCCCCGGACTAGCCGAACCCTGGAAGCAGTACTTC.